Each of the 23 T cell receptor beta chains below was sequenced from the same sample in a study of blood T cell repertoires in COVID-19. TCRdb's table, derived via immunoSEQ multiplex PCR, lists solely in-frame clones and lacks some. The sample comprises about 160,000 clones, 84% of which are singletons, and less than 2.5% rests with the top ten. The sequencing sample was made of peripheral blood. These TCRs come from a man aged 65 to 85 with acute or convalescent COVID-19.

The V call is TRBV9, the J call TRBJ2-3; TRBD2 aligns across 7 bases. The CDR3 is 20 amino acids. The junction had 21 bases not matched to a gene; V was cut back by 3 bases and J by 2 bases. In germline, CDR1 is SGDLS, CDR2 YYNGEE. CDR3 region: CASSARYPVGRSGVTDTQYF. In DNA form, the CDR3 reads TGTGCCAGCAGCGCTCGATATCCAGTCGGGAGGTCTGGGGTCACAGATACGCAGTATTTT.

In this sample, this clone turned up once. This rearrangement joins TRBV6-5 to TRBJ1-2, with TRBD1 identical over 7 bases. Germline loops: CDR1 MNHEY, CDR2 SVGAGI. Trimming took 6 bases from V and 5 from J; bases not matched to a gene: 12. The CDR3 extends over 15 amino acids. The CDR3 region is CASSYTGTDPYGYTF. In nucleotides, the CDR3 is TGTGCCAGCAGCTACACCGGGACAGACCCATATGGCTACACCTTC.

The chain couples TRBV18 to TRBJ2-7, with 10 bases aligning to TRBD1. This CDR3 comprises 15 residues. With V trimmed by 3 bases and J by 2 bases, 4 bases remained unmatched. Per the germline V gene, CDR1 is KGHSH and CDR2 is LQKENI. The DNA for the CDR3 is TGTGCCAGCTCACCGGGACAGGGGTCAGCCTACGAGCAGTACTTC. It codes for CASSPGQGSAYEQYF.

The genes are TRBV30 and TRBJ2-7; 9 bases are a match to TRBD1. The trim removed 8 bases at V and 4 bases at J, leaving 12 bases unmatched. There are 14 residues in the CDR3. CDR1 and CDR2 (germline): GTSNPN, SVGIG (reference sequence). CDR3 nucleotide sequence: TGTGCCGGAAGGCGCAAACAGGGGGCGTACGAGCAGTACTTC. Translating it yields CAGRRKQGAYEQYF.

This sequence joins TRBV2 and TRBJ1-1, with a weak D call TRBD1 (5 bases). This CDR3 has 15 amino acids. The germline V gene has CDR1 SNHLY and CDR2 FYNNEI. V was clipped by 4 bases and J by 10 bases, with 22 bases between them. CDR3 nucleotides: TGTGCCAGCAGTGGGGGTTTGAGCAGGGTCTTTCGAGCTTTCTTT. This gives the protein CASSGGLSRVFRAFF.

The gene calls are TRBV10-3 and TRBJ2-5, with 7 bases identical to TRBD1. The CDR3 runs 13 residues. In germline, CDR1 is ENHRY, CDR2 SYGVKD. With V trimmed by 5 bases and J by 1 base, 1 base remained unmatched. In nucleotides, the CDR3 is TGTGCCATCAGTCGACAGGGCCAAGAGACCCAGTACTTC. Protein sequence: CAISRQGQETQYF.

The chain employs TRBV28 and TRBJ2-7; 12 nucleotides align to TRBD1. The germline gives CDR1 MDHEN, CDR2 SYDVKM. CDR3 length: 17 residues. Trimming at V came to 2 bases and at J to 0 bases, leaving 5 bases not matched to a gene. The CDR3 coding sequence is TGTGCCAGCAGTTTAGGGACAGGGGGCTTCCGCTCCTACGAGCAGTACTTC. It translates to CASSLGTGGFRSYEQYF.

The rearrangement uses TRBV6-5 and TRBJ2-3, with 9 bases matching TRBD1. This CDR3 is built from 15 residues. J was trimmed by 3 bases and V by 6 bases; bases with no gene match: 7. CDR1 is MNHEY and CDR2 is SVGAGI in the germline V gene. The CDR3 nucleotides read TGTGCCAGCAGCCCCCGGGACAGGGTAACAGATACGCAGTATTTT. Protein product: CASSPRDRVTDTQYF.

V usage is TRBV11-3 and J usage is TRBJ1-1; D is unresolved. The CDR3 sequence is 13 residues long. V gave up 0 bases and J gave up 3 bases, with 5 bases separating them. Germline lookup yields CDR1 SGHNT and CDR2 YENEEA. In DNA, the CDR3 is TGTGCCAGCAGCTTAGAGGGAGACACTGAAGCTTTCTTT. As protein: CASSLEGDTEAFF.

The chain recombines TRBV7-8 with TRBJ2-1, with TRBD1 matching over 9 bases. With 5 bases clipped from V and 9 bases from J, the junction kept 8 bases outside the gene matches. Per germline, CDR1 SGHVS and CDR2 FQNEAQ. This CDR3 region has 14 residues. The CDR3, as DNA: TGTGCCAGCAGCCCGGGGACAGGGTTAGGTGAGCAGTTCTTC. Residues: CASSPGTGLGEQFF.

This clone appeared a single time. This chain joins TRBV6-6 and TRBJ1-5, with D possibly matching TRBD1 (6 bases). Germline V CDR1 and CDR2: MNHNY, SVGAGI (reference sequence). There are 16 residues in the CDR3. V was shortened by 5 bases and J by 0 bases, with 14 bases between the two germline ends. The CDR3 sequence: CASSLLQGYSNQPQHF. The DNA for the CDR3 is TGTGCCAGCAGTCTACTACAGGGATATAGCAATCAGCCCCAGCATTTT.

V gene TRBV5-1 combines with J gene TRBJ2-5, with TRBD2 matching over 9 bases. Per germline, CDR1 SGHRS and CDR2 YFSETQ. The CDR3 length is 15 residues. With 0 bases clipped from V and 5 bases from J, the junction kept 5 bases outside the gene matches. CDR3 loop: CASSLGSGSWETQYF. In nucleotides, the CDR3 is TGCGCCAGCAGCTTGGGTAGCGGGAGCTGGGAGACCCAGTACTTC.

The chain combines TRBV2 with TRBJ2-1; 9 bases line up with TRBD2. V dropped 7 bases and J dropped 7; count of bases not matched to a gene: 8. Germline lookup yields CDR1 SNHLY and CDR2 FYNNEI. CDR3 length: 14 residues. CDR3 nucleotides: TGTGCCAGCATGGGGCTAGCGGGAACGAATGAGCAGTTCTTC. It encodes CASMGLAGTNEQFF.

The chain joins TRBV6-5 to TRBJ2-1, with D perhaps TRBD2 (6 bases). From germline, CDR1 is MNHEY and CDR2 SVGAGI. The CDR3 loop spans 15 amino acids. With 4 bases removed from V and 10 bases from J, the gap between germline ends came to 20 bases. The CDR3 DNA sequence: TGTGCCAGCAGTTTAAGGAGGGAAAAGGACCTAGAGCAGTTCTTC. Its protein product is CASSLRREKDLEQFF.

CDR3 nucleotide sequence: TGTGCCAGCAGCGCAAGACACACGAACACTGAAGCTTTCTTT. Translating gives CASSARHTNTEAFF. The chain joins TRBV5-5 to TRBJ1-1; D is undetermined. This CDR3 region has 14 residues. Trimming removed 4 bases from V and 1 base from J, with 11 bases in between. Looked up from germline, CDR1 is SGHKS and CDR2 is YYEKEE (reference sequence).

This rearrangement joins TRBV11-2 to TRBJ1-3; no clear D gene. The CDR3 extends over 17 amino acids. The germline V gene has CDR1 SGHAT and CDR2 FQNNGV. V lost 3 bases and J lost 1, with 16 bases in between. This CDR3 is CASSFRLSRLSGNTIYF. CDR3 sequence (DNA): TGTGCCAGCAGCTTTCGTCTTTCGCGTCTGTCTGGAAACACCATATATTTT.

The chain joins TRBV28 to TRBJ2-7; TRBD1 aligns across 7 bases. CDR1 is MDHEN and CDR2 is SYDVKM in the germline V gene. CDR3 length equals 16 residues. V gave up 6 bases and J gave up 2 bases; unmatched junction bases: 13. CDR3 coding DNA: TGTGCCAGCAGCAAATACGGACAGGCCGGAGCCTACGAGCAGTACTTC. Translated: CASSKYGQAGAYEQYF.

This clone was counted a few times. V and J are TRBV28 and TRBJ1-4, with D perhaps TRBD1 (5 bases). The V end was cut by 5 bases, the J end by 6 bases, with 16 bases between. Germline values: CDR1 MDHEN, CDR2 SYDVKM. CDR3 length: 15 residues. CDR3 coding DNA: TGTGCCAGCAGTATCCCCGGGGGTGGGCATGAAAAACTGTTTTTT. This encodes CASSIPGGGHEKLFF.

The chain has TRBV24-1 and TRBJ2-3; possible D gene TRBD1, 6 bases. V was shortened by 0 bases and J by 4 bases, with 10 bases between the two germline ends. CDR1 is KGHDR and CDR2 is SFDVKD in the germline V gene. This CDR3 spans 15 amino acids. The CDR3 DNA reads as TGTGCCACCAGTGATTTGATGGGGGCAGCAGATACGCAGTATTTT. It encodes CATSDLMGAADTQYF.

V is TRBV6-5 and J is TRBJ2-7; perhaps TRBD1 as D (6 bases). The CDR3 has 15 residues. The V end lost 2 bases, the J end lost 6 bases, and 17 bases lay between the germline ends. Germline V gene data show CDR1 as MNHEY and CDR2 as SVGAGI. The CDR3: CASSYAGRGPSEQYF. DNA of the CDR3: TGTGCCAGCAGTTACGCCGGCAGGGGCCCGAGCGAGCAGTACTTC.

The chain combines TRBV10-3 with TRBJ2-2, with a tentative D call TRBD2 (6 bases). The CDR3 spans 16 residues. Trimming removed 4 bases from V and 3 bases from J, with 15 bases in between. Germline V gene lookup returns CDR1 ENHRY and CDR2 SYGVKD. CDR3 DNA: TGTGCCATCAGTGTTGGAGGGGCCGCGGACACCGGGGAGCTGTTTTTT. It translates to CAISVGGAADTGELFF.

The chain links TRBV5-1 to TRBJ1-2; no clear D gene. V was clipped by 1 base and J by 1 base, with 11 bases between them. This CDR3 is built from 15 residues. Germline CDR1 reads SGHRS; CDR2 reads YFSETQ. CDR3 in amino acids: CASSLFSRGNYGYTF. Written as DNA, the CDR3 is TGCGCCAGCAGCTTGTTCTCTCGGGGTAACTATGGCTACACCTTC.

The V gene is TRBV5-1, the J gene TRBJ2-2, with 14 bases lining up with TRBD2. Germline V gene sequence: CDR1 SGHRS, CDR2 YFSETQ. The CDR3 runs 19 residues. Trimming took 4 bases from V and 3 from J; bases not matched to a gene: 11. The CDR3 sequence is CASSPRLAGGPSDTGELFF. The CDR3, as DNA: TGCGCCAGCAGCCCCCGACTAGCGGGAGGGCCATCGGACACCGGGGAGCTGTTTTTT.